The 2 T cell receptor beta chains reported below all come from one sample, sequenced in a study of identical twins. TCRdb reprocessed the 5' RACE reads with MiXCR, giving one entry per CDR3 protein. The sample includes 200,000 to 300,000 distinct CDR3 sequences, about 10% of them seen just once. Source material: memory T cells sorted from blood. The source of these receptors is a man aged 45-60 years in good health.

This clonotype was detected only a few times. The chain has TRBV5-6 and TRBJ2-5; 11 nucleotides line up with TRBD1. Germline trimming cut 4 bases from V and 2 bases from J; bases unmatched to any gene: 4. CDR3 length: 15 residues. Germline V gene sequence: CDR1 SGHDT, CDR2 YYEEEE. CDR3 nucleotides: TGTGCCAGCAGCACCCGGGACAGGGGGCAAGAGACCCAGTACTTC. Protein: CASSTRDRGQETQYF.

DNA for the CDR3: TGTGCCAGCAGCTCCGCAACAGGGGGCAAAGAGCAGTACTTC. Protein product: CASSSATGGKEQYF. This chain connects TRBV5-6 to TRBJ2-7; 9 nucleotides line up with TRBD1. Losses at the gene ends were 3 bases for V and 7 bases for J; bases not matched to a gene: 8. The germline CDR1 and CDR2 sequences are SGHDT and YYEEEE. This CDR3 spans 14 amino acids.